This TCR beta chain is drawn from a study of blood T cell repertoires in COVID-19. Study summary: T cells, B-cell-depleted T cells, or PBMCs supplied cDNA or gDNA.

Trimming took 6 bases from V and 4 from J, leaving 9 bases between them. The CDR3 has 13 residues. Some clones are missing from TCRdb's copy, which holds only in-frame ones; the method was immunoSEQ multiplex PCR. The repertoire holds over 300,000 clones, with around 80% as singletons. Specimen: peripheral blood. The clonotype originates from a woman between 45 and 60 years old with acute or convalescent COVID-19. V usage is TRBV12-3 or TRBV12-4 and J usage is TRBJ2-2; perhaps TRBD2 as D (5 bases). CDR3 in amino acids: CASSPRGTGELFF. In DNA form, the CDR3 reads TGTGCCAGCAGCCCCCGGGGCACCGGGGAGCTGTTTTTT.